The T cell receptor beta chain under discussion was sequenced for a study of blood T cell repertoires in COVID-19. Looking at the study overall: The United States, Italy and Spain supplied acute and convalescent COVID-19 samples. From T cells, B-cell-depleted T cells, or PBMCs came the material, which was cDNA or gDNA.

This clone was seen just once. Method: immunoSEQ multiplex PCR; TCRdb's copy keeps in-frame clones and lacks some. The sample consists of 70,000 to 85,000 clones, approximately 81% of them appearing once. Germline V CDR1 and CDR2: MNHEY, SVGEGT. V trimming: 6 bases; J trimming: 6 bases; junction bases outside the gene matches: 6. The CDR3 totals 15 residues. Sequencing input: peripheral blood. The sequence was collected from a woman of 80 years or more with acute or convalescent COVID-19. V gene TRBV6-2 or TRBV6-3 combines with J gene TRBJ2-1; 12 bases agree with TRBD2. The DNA of the CDR3 is TGTGCCAGCAGCTCCGGACTAGCGGGGCTCAATGAGCAGTTCTTC. It yields the protein CASSSGLAGLNEQFF.